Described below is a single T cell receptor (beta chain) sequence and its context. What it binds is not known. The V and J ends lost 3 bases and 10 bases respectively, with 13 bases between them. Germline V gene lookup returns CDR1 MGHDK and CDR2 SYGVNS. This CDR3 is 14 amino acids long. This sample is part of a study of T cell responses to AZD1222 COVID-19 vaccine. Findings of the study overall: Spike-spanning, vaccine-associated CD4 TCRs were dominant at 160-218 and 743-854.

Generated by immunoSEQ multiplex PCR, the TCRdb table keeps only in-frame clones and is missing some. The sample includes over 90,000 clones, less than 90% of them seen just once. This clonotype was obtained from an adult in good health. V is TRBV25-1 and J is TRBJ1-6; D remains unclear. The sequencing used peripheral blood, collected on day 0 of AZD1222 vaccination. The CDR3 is CASSEGHRLSPLHF. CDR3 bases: TGTGCCAGCAGTGAGGGCCACCGATTATCACCCCTCCACTTT.